Sequencing of this T cell receptor beta chain was carried out in a study of cytomegalovirus exposure and HLA in healthy donors. Study-wide background: Later, an analysis reported that the roughly 120 validation repertoires had used the same platform as the roughly 700 first-cohort repertoires. Study-level results: A subsequent analysis found that TCR clusters from the first cohort also tended to co-occur in the 90 to 150 validation repertoires, with approximately 95% of cluster scores above 0. CMV antigen specificity of a few CMV-associated chains was confirmed in vitro. Cytomegalovirus association was listed for 150 or so TCR beta chains.

Details on this clone: Its antigen is undetermined.

CDR1 is MNHNS and CDR2 is SASEGT in the germline V gene. The CDR3 is made up of 14 amino acids. Trimming at V came to 6 bases and at J to 5 bases, leaving 7 bases not matched to a gene. TCRdb's table, derived via immunoSEQ multiplex PCR, lists solely in-frame clones and lacks some. The profile covers approximately 210,000 clones, with 70% to 90% appearing a single time and just under 3% taken by the ten largest. The chain has TRBV6-1 and TRBJ1-2; TRBD1 matches at 9 bases. Input material: PBMCs. The clonotype was recovered from a woman between 18 and 29 years old in good health and CMV-seronegative. Written as DNA, the CDR3 is TGTGCCAGCAGAATAACCGGGACAGGGTATGGCTACACCTTC. This gives the protein CASRITGTGYGYTF.